The clone carrying this TCR beta chain appeared a single time. Trimming took 2 bases from V and 1 from J, leaving 11 bases between them. CDR1 and CDR2 from the germline V gene are KGHSH and LQKENI. This CDR3 comprises 15 residues. Seattle's enrolled individuals joined amid active infection and were then monitored longitudinally. Only in-frame clones appear in the TCRdb table, and some are missing; sequencing was by immunoSEQ multiplex PCR. The sample lists about 130,000 clones; around 85% were seen once. This sample is drawn from a study of blood T cell repertoires in COVID-19. The sample comprised peripheral blood. The receptor comes from a woman of 80 years or more with COVID-19, enrolled during active disease. The chain has TRBV18 and TRBJ2-5; D uncertain. DNA for the CDR3: TGTGCCAGCTCACCAGGTGCGACTGGCCAAGAGACCCAGTACTTC. This sequence encodes CASSPGATGQETQYF.